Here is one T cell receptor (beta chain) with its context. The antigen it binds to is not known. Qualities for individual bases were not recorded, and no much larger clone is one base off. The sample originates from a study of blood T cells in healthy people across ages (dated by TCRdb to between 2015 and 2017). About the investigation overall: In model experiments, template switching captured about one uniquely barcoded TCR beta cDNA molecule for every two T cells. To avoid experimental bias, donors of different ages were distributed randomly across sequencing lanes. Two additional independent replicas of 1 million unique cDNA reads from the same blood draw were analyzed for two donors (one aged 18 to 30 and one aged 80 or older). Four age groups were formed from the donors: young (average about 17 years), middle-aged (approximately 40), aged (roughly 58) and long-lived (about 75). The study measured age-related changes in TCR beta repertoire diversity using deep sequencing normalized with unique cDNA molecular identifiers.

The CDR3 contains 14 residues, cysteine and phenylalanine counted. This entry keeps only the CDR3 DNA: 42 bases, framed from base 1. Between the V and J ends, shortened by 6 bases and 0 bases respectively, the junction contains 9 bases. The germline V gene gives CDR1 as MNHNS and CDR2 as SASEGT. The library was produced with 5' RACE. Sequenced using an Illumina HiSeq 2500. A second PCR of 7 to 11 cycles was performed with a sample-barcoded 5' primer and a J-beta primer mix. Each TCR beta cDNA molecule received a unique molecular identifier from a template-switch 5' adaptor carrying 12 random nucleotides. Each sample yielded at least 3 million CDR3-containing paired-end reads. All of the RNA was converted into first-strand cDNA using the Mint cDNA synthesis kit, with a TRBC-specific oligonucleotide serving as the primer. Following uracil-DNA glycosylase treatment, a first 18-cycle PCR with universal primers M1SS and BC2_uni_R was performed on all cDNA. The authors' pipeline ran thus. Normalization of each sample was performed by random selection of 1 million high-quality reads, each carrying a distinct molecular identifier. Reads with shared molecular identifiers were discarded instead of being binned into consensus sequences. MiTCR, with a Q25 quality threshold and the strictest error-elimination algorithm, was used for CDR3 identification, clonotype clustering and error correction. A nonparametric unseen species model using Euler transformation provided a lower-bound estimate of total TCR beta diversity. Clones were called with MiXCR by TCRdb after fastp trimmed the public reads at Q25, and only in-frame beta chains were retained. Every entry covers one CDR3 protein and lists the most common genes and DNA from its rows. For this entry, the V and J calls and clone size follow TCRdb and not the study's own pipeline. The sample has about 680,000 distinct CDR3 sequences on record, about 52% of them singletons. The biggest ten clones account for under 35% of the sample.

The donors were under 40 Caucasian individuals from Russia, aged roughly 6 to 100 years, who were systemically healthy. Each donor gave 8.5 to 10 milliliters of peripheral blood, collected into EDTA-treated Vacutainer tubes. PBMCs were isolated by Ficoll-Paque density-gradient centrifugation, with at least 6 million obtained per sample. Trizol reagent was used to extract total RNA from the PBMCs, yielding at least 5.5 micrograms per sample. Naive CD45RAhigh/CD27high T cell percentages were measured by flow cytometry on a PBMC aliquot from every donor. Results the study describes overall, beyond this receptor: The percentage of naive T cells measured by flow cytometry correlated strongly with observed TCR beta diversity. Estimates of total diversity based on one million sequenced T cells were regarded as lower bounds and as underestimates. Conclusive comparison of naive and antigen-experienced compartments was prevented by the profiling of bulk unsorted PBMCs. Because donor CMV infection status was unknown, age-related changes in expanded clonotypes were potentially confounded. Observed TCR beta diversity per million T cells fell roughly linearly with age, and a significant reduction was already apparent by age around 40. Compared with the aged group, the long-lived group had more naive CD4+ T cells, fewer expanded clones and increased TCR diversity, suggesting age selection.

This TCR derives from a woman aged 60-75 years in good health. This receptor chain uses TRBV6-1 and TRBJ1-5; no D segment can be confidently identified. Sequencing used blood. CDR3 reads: CASRPDGSNQPQHF. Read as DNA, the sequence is TGTGCCAGCAGACCGGACGGTAGCAATCAGCCCCAGCATTTT.